This entry lists 18 T cell receptor beta chains sequenced from one sample in a study of early T cells in non-severe SARS-CoV-2 infection. Each CDR3 protein is one row after TCRdb ran MiXCR on the 5' RACE reads. The sample comprises roughly 71,000 distinct CDR3 sequences, around 14% of which are singletons, and over 4% rests with the top ten. The sample comprised whole blood. These receptors all stem from an adult who was a healthcare worker with PCR-confirmed SARS-CoV-2 infection or an uninfected control (not recorded which).

This clonotype occurred many times. V is TRBV29-1 and J is TRBJ2-5; D is undetermined. V was pared by 7 bases and J by 4 bases, with 10 bases between. CDR1 is SQVTM, CDR2 ANQGSEA, per germline. The CDR3 sequence is 11 residues long. The CDR3 reads CSGITTETQYF. The CDR3 DNA is TGCAGCGGCATCACGACAGAGACCCAGTACTTC. The complete variable domain, with remaining parts taken from reference TRBV29-1 and TRBJ2-5, reads SAVISQKPSRDICQRGTSLTIQCQVDSQVTMMFWYRQQPGQSLTLIATANQGSEATYESGFVIDKFPISRPNLTFSTLTVSNMSPEDSSIYLCSGITTETQYFGPGTRLLVL.

This clonotype was observed many times. This chain links TRBV24-1 with TRBJ2-7, with a possible D match to TRBD1 (7 bases). This CDR3 is built from 18 residues. Germline V gives CDR1 KGHDR, CDR2 SFDVKD. V was cut by 8 bases and J by 1 base, with 26 bases left in between. CDR3 loop: CATTVRGTAAFNSYEQYF. Written as DNA, the CDR3 is TGTGCCACCACCGTCCGCGGGACAGCAGCTTTTAATTCCTACGAGCAGTACTTC.

Many counts were recorded for this clonotype. This chain joins TRBV20-1 and TRBJ1-1; maybe TRBD1 (5 bases). The CDR3 has 14 residues. The V gene lost 0 bases and the J gene lost 0 bases, with 8 bases spanning the gap. CDR1 is DFQATT and CDR2 is SNEGSKA in the germline V gene (reference sequence). The CDR3: CSARDGGLNTEAFF. The CDR3 DNA reads as TGCAGTGCTAGAGATGGGGGATTGAACACTGAAGCTTTCTTT.

This clonotype was observed many times. The chain employs TRBV3-1 and TRBJ1-1; TRBD1 might be the D (5 bases). This CDR3 spans 13 amino acids. Trimming stripped 4 bases from V and 3 bases from J, with 9 bases between. Germline V gene lookup returns CDR1 LGHDT and CDR2 YNNKEL (reference sequence). The CDR3 region is CASSRGTYTEAFF. DNA of the CDR3: TGTGCCAGCAGCCGGGGGACTTACACTGAAGCTTTCTTT.

There are many counts of this clonotype. The CDR3 region has the DNA TGTGCCACCAGTGATTTGTGGCCAGGGGAAGATTCACCCCTCCACTTT. Translation gives CATSDLWPGEDSPLHF. This chain uses TRBV24-1 with TRBJ1-6, with a weak D call TRBD1 (6 bases). The V gene lost 0 bases and the J gene lost 8 bases, with 13 bases spanning the gap. Germline V gives CDR1 KGHDR, CDR2 SFDVKD. This CDR3 region has 16 residues.

There are many counts of this clonotype. The junction shows a germline mismatch at one end, possibly a read error. This chain uses TRBV7-6 with TRBJ2-5, with unresolved D. The CDR3 spans 13 residues. Germline V gene sequence: CDR1 SGHVS, CDR2 FNYEAQ. Here the CDR3 reads CASSPFEVALSTF. CDR3 coding DNA: TGTGCCAGCAGCCCCTTCGAGGTAGCCCTCTCGACCTTC. The complete variable domain, with remaining parts taken from reference TRBV7-6 and TRBJ2-5, reads GAGVSQSPRYKVTKRGQDVALRCDPISGHVSLYWYRQALGQGPEFLTYFNYEAQQDKSGLPNDRFSAERPEGSISTLTIQRTEQRDSAMYRCASSPFEVALSTFGPGTRLLVL.

This clonotype showed up just a few times. The chain recombines TRBV21-1 with TRBJ2-7; no DNA check was done on the table's D call, TRBD2. TRBV21-1 is reported as a pseudogene. CDR3 length: 14 amino acids. The CDR3 protein is CASSKTGTSGKQYF. In DNA form, the CDR3 reads TGTGCCAGCAGCAAAACTGGGACTAGCGGGAAGCAGTACTTC.

There are many counts of this clonotype. The V call is TRBV12-3 or TRBV12-4, the J call TRBJ2-3; D may be TRBD2 (6 bases). The V and J ends lost 3 bases and 0 bases respectively, with 13 bases between them. The CDR3 has 16 amino acids. This CDR3 is CASSFSRGTSTDTQYF. The CDR3 DNA reads TGTGCCAGCAGTTTCTCGCGGGGTACTAGCACAGATACGCAGTATTTT.

The V and J genes are TRBV20-1 and TRBJ2-3; D perhaps matches TRBD2 (6 bases). CDR1 is DFQATT and CDR2 is SNEGSKA in the germline V gene (reference sequence). The CDR3 spans 15 residues. The V and J ends lost 0 bases and 2 bases respectively, with 12 bases between them. CDR3 amino acids: CSARDWGTLTDTQYF. Here the CDR3 DNA reads TGCAGTGCTAGAGATTGGGGGACTCTCACAGATACGCAGTATTTT.

This clonotype was detected only a few times. V usage is TRBV12-3 or TRBV12-4 and J usage is TRBJ1-1, with unresolved D. CDR3 size: 13 residues. V gave up 3 bases and J gave up 1 base, with 6 bases separating them. The DNA for the CDR3 is TGTGCCAGCAGTTTCATGGGGAACACTGAAGCTTTCTTT. The encoded protein is CASSFMGNTEAFF.

This clonotype was found many times. The chain has TRBV10-3 and TRBJ2-7; perhaps TRBD1 as D (6 bases). Germline lookup yields CDR1 ENHRY and CDR2 SYGVKD. CDR3 length equals 13 residues. Trimming stripped 10 bases from V and 1 base from J, with 14 bases between. CDR3 sequence reads: CANETGPSYEQYF. The CDR3 DNA is TGTGCCAACGAGACAGGTCCATCCTACGAGCAGTACTTC.

This clonotype was found a few times. The J gene is TRBJ2-5, the V gene TRBV11-2; TRBD2 aligns across 8 bases. CDR1 is SGHAT, CDR2 FQNNGV, per germline. V lost 5 bases to trimming and J lost 3 bases; unmatched junction nucleotides: 5. CDR3 length: 14 residues. The CDR3 spells CASSRGGMEETQYF. The DNA for the CDR3 is TGTGCCAGCAGCCGGGGGGGAATGGAAGAGACCCAGTACTTC.

This clonotype was seen repeatedly, ten times or more. This chain links TRBV6-6 with TRBJ1-5; 12 nucleotides agree with TRBD1. V dropped 6 bases and J dropped 1; count of bases not matched to a gene: 10. The germline gives CDR1 MNHNY, CDR2 SVGAGI (reference sequence). The CDR3 loop spans 18 amino acids. The CDR3 loop is CASSLGTGGLGSNQPQHF. Here the CDR3 DNA reads TGTGCCAGCAGCCTAGGGACAGGGGGCTTAGGGAGCAATCAGCCCCAGCATTTT.

The chain joins TRBV7-2 to TRBJ2-3; 8 bases are a match to TRBD2. From germline, CDR1 is SGHTA and CDR2 FQGNSA. V lost 2 bases and J lost 4; bases outside the gene matches: 2. CDR3 length equals 14 residues. In nucleotides, the CDR3 is TGTGCCAGCAGCTTACGGGGGGGCGCAGATACGCAGTATTTT. It yields the protein CASSLRGGADTQYF.

This clonotype came up many times. The V gene is TRBV3-1, the J gene TRBJ2-5; D is undetermined. CDR3 length: 12 residues. Germline V gene lookup returns CDR1 LGHDT and CDR2 YNNKEL (reference sequence). V lost 1 base and J 7 bases, leaving 7 bases between the germline ends. DNA for the CDR3: TGTGCCAGCAGCCAAGTCTCGGGGACCCAGTACTTC. This translates into CASSQVSGTQYF.

V gene TRBV20-1 combines with J gene TRBJ2-5, with 9 bases matching TRBD2. The CDR3 extends over 16 amino acids. CDR1 and CDR2 from the germline V gene are DFQATT and SNEGSKA (reference sequence). With 0 bases clipped from V and 6 bases from J, the junction kept 11 bases outside the gene matches. The DNA for the CDR3 is TGCAGTGCTAGAGATTCTGCGGGGGGGTCTGTAAAGACCCAGTACTTC. Amino acids: CSARDSAGGSVKTQYF.

At least ten counts were recorded for this clonotype. The chain carries TRBV6-6 and TRBJ2-7, with 12 bases fitting TRBD1. CDR1 and CDR2 from the germline V gene are MNHNY and SVGAGI (reference sequence). V lost 5 bases to trimming and J lost 7 bases; unmatched junction nucleotides: 12. This CDR3 contains 16 residues. In DNA, the CDR3 is TGTGCCAGCAGTCACCCGGCCGGGACAGGGGGCGTTGAGCAGTACTTC. Protein sequence: CASSHPAGTGGVEQYF.

In its sample, this clonotype was seen many times. CDR3 protein: CASSAGQNYGYTF. The CDR3 DNA reads TGTGCCAGCAGCGCGGGACAGAACTATGGCTACACCTTC. The chain employs TRBV7-2 and TRBJ1-2, with 7 bases matching TRBD1. Germline trimming cut 5 bases from V and 2 bases from J; bases unmatched to any gene: 2. Germline lookup yields CDR1 SGHTA and CDR2 FQGNSA. The CDR3 is made up of 13 amino acids.